The 23 T cell receptor beta chains below were found in one sample sequenced in a study of human thymus T cells. Sequencing was performed with immunoSEQ multiplex PCR; in TCRdb, only in-frame clones are kept and a portion is missing. This sample has tens of thousands of clones; around 94% occur once, and the top ten carry more than 0.1%. The source material was blood. These TCRs come from a boy under two years old with a congenital heart defect but otherwise immunologically healthy.

The chain uses TRBV5-1 and TRBJ2-5; TRBD1 matches at 7 bases. This CDR3 contains 13 residues. Losses at the gene ends were 4 bases for V and 5 bases for J; bases not matched to a gene: 5. Per germline, CDR1 SGHRS and CDR2 YFSETQ. The CDR3 sequence: CASSLRGQETQYF. The CDR3 DNA follows: TGCGCCAGCAGCCTTAGGGGACAGGAGACCCAGTACTTC.

V gene TRBV28 combines with J gene TRBJ1-1; D uncertain. This CDR3 contains 15 residues. The germline V gene has CDR1 MDHEN and CDR2 SYDVKM. Trimming shortened V by 1 base and J by 7 bases, and 16 bases separated the two germline ends. CDR3 sequence (DNA): TGTGCCAGCAGTTTATCCCGCAGTAGGATCCATGAAGCTTTCTTT. Translating it yields CASSLSRSRIHEAFF.

This chain joins TRBV19 and TRBJ1-4, with a tentative D call TRBD1 (5 bases). V was clipped by 3 bases and J by 0 bases, with 11 bases between them. CDR1 LNHDA and CDR2 SQIVND come from the germline V gene (reference sequence). The CDR3 spans 16 residues. CDR3 in amino acids: CASSISSGTTNEKLFF. CDR3 bases: TGTGCCAGTAGTATCAGTTCAGGGACAACTAATGAAAAACTGTTTTTT.

This chain uses TRBV7-9 with TRBJ1-1, with D tentatively TRBD1 (5 bases). Trimming cost V 0 bases and J 1 base, with 9 bases left between them. Germline V gene sequence: CDR1 SEHNR, CDR2 FQNEAQ (reference sequence). The CDR3 extends over 15 amino acids. This CDR3 is CASSLAGAGNTEAFF. The CDR3 DNA reads TGTGCCAGCAGCTTAGCAGGGGCGGGGAACACTGAAGCTTTCTTT.

The chain combines TRBV6-5 with TRBJ2-4, with D possibly being TRBD2 (6 bases). The V gene lost 2 bases and the J gene lost 1 base, with 6 bases spanning the gap. The length of the CDR3 is 14 residues. Per the germline V gene, CDR1 is MNHEY and CDR2 is SVGAGI. For the CDR3, the DNA is TGTGCCAGCAGTTACCTAGCGGCCAAAAACATTCAGTACTTC. Its protein is CASSYLAAKNIQYF.

This clone was detected only once. The chain links TRBV10-3 to TRBJ2-5, with D perhaps matching TRBD1 or TRBD2 (6 bases each). V shed 6 bases and J shed 0 bases, with 14 bases lying between them. This CDR3 has 15 amino acids. Per the germline V gene, CDR1 is ENHRY and CDR2 is SYGVKD. CDR3 in amino acids: CAIRSGGPYQETQYF. The CDR3 DNA reads TGTGCCATCAGGTCCGGGGGCCCCTACCAAGAGACCCAGTACTTC.

The chain's CDR3 is CAWKGTGGVRGYTF. The CDR3 DNA reads as TGTGCCTGGAAGGGGACAGGGGGCGTCAGGGGCTACACCTTC. The chain has TRBV30 and TRBJ1-2, with 12 bases that match TRBD1. This CDR3 has 14 amino acids. Trimming cost V 4 bases and J 8 bases; bases outside gene matches: 8. Germline-derived CDR1 and CDR2 are GTSNPN and SVGIG (reference sequence).

This clone came up once. The chain recombines TRBV9 with TRBJ2-7; D gene uncertain. Germline values: CDR1 SGDLS, CDR2 YYNGEE. The CDR3 has 13 amino acids. Trimming took 0 bases from V and 6 from J, leaving 10 bases between them. The CDR3 loop reads CASSVEHRGEQYF. As DNA, the CDR3 is TGTGCCAGCAGCGTAGAACACAGAGGCGAGCAGTACTTC. The variable domain in full, completed from reference TRBV9 and TRBJ2-7, reads DSGVTQTPKHLITATGQRVTLRCSPRSGDLSVYWYQQSLDQGLQFLIQYYNGEERAKGNILERFSAQQFPDLHSELNLSSLELGDSALYFCASSVEHRGEQYFGPGTRLTVT.

V usage is TRBV5-4 and J usage is TRBJ2-7, with TRBD1 identical over 11 bases. Germline V gene lookup returns CDR1 SGHNT and CDR2 YYREEE (reference sequence). With 4 bases clipped from V and 5 bases from J, the junction kept 5 bases outside the gene matches. The CDR3 has 14 residues. DNA for the CDR3: TGTGCCAGCAGCCTCGGACAGGGGGCACACGAGCAGTACTTC. Amino acid sequence: CASSLGQGAHEQYF.

The sample holds one count of this clone. The chain links TRBV7-9 to TRBJ1-2, with 12 nucleotides matching TRBD1. This CDR3 has 17 residues. With 1 base clipped from V and 2 bases from J, the junction kept 5 bases outside the gene matches. Germline V gene data show CDR1 as SEHNR and CDR2 as FQNEAQ (reference sequence). The CDR3 DNA is TGTGCCAGCAGCTTAGGGGACAGGGGGCCTCTCAACTATGGCTACACCTTC. Protein product: CASSLGDRGPLNYGYTF.

This clone was detected once. V gene TRBV11-2 combines with J gene TRBJ2-7, with D uncertain. Germline V gene lookup returns CDR1 SGHAT and CDR2 FQNNGV. Trimming stripped 3 bases from V and 5 bases from J, with 14 bases between. The CDR3 totals 14 residues. The CDR3, as DNA: TGTGCCAGCAGCTTGAGGTTTTACGACAACGAGCAGTACTTC. The encoded protein is CASSLRFYDNEQYF.

This rearrangement joins TRBV4-1 to TRBJ1-4; D not certain. Deletions cut 4 bases from V and 5 bases from J, with 8 bases between. In germline, CDR1 is MGHRA, CDR2 YSYEKL. The CDR3 has 13 amino acids. This chain's CDR3 is CASSPKLNEKLFF. The CDR3 nucleotides are TGCGCCAGCAGCCCTAAGTTGAATGAAAAACTGTTTTTT.

The chain combines TRBV28 with TRBJ1-5; the match to TRBD1 covers 9 bases. Germline loops: CDR1 MDHEN, CDR2 SYDVKM. CDR3 length: 15 residues. With 3 bases clipped from V and 7 bases from J, the junction kept 7 bases outside the gene matches. The CDR3: CASSFRTGVRQPQHF. For the CDR3, the DNA is TGTGCCAGCAGTTTCAGGACAGGGGTACGCCAGCCCCAGCATTTT.

The J gene is TRBJ2-2, the V gene TRBV10-3; D may be TRBD2 (6 bases). Germline loops: CDR1 ENHRY, CDR2 SYGVKD. V dropped 2 bases and J dropped 5 bases, with 9 bases sitting between them. This CDR3 region has 14 residues. CDR3 sequence (DNA): TGTGCCATCAGTGAGCCGGGACTGACCGGGGAGCTGTTTTTT. This translates into CAISEPGLTGELFF.

J is TRBJ2-2 and V is TRBV7-9; D ambiguous. Germline V gene sequence: CDR1 SEHNR, CDR2 FQNEAQ (reference sequence). V lost 4 bases and J 9 bases, leaving 21 bases between the germline ends. The CDR3 runs 16 residues. The CDR3 reads CASSWDKNLGNRELFF. CDR3 in DNA: TGTGCCAGCAGCTGGGATAAAAATCTGGGAAATAGGGAGCTGTTTTTT.

The chain joins TRBV11-2 to TRBJ2-3; the match to TRBD2 covers 7 bases. The V segment lost 0 bases and the J segment 5 bases; nucleotides outside the gene matches: 5. The CDR3 extends over 15 amino acids. CDR1 SGHAT and CDR2 FQNNGV come from the germline V gene. The CDR3 loop reads CASSLELAWGDTQYF. The CDR3 DNA reads TGTGCCAGCAGCTTAGAACTAGCGTGGGGAGATACGCAGTATTTT.

The V call is TRBV28, the J call TRBJ1-5; D remains unclear. The germline V gene encodes CDR1 MDHEN and CDR2 SYDVKM. Trimming shortened V by 6 bases and J by 1 base, and 4 bases separated the two germline ends. The CDR3 has 12 amino acids. In nucleotides, the CDR3 is TGTGCCAGCAGATCAAGCAATCAGCCCCAGCATTTT. Protein product: CASRSSNQPQHF.

The V and J genes are TRBV7-8 and TRBJ1-3, with 8 bases aligning to TRBD1. This CDR3 has 16 residues. Germline loops: CDR1 SGHVS, CDR2 FQNEAQ. Germline trimming cut 5 bases from V and 0 bases from J; bases unmatched to any gene: 6. The DNA of the CDR3 is TGTGCCAGCAGCGCCTGGACAGGGCACTCTGGAAACACCATATATTTT. This gives the protein CASSAWTGHSGNTIYF.

The chain joins TRBV4-1 to TRBJ1-2; 10 bases align to TRBD1. V dropped 7 bases and J dropped 7; count of bases not matched to a gene: 12. CDR3 length equals 15 residues. Germline V gene lookup returns CDR1 MGHRA and CDR2 YSYEKL. The chain's CDR3 is CASTRSRTGGSGYTF. CDR3 DNA sequence: TGCGCCAGCACCAGAAGCAGGACAGGGGGTTCTGGCTACACCTTC.

The chain couples TRBV7-2 to TRBJ1-4; D not certain. V lost 1 base, J lost 1 base, and 7 bases lay in between. The CDR3 covers 15 residues. Germline loops: CDR1 SGHTA, CDR2 FQGNSA. Here the CDR3 DNA reads TGTGCCAGCAGCTTAGAATTGGGAACTAATGAAAAACTGTTTTTT. It specifies CASSLELGTNEKLFF.

The count of this clone is one. The chain combines TRBV28 with TRBJ2-5; D ambiguous. CDR3 length equals 15 residues. V lost 2 bases to trimming and J lost 3 bases, with 13 bases between them. Germline CDR1 and CDR2: MDHEN and SYDVKM. For the CDR3, the DNA is TGTGCCAGCAGTTTACGGTCATTCCTAAAAGAGACCCAGTACTTC. Translated: CASSLRSFLKETQYF.

The CDR3 sequence is CAISESDSGGAQYF. The DNA of the CDR3 is TGTGCCATCAGTGAGTCTGATAGCGGGGGGGCGCAGTACTTC. V is TRBV10-3 and J is TRBJ2-7; 11 nucleotides agree with TRBD2. Per germline, CDR1 ENHRY and CDR2 SYGVKD. V gave up 0 bases and J gave up 9 bases; unmatched junction bases: 4. The CDR3 totals 14 residues.

V is TRBV9 and J is TRBJ1-2; 11 bases fit TRBD1. CDR1 is SGDLS, CDR2 YYNGEE, per germline. V gave up 3 bases and J gave up 4 bases; unmatched junction bases: 2. The CDR3 has 14 residues. The CDR3 reads CASSAGTGGYGYTF. CDR3 in DNA: TGTGCCAGCAGCGCCGGGACAGGGGGCTATGGCTACACCTTC.